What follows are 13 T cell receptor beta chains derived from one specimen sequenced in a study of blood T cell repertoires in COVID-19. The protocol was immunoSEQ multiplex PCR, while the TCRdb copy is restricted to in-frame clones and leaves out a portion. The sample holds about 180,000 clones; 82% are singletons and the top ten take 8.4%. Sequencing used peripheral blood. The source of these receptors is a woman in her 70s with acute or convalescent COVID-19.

The CDR3 is CASSQAMTDTQYF. The CDR3 nucleotides read TGTGCCAGCAGCCAAGCCATGACAGATACGCAGTATTTT. The V and J genes are TRBV14 and TRBJ2-3; D is undetermined. This CDR3 has 13 residues. Trimming cost V 1 base and J 3 bases, with 5 bases left between them. CDR1 is SGHDN and CDR2 is FVKESK in the germline V gene. Combining the CDR3 with reference TRBV14 and TRBJ2-3 gives the whole variable domain EAGVTQFPSHSVIEKGQTVTLRCDPISGHDNLYWYRRVMGKEIKFLLHFVKESKQDESGMPNNRFLAERTGGTYSTLKVQPAELEDSGVYFCASSQAMTDTQYFGPGTRLTVL.

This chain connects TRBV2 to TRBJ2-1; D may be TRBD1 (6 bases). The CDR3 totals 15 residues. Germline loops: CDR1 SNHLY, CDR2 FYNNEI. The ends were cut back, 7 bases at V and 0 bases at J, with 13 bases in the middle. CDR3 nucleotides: TGTGCCAGCACCCCTGACAGGAGCTCCTACAATGAGCAGTTCTTC. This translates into CASTPDRSSYNEQFF.

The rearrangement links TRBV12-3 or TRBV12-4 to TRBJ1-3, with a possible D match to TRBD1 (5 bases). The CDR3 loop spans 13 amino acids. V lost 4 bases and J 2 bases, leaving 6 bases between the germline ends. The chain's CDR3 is CASSWGAGNTIYF. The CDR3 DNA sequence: TGTGCCAGCAGTTGGGGGGCTGGAAACACCATATATTTT.

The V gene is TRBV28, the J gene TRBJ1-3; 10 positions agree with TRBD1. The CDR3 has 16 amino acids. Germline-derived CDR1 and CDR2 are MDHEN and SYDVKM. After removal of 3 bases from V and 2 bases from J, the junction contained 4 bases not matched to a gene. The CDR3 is CASSFGTGDTGNTIYF. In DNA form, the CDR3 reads TGTGCCAGCAGTTTCGGGACAGGGGATACTGGAAACACCATATATTTT.

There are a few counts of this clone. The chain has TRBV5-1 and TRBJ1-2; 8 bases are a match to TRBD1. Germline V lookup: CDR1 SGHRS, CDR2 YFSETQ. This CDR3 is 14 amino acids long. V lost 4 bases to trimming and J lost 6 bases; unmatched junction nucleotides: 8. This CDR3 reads CASSPHRGSDGYTF. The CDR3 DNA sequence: TGCGCCAGCAGCCCCCACAGGGGGAGCGATGGCTACACCTTC.

The CDR3 here is CASSLVGDREAYGYTF. As DNA, the CDR3 is TGTGCCAGCAGCTTGGTCGGGGACAGGGAAGCCTATGGCTACACCTTC. The chain recombines TRBV5-5 with TRBJ1-2, with 9 nucleotides matching TRBD1. Germline CDR1 reads SGHKS; CDR2 reads YYEKEE (reference sequence). The CDR3 runs 16 residues. The trim removed 0 bases at V and 4 bases at J, leaving 7 bases unmatched.

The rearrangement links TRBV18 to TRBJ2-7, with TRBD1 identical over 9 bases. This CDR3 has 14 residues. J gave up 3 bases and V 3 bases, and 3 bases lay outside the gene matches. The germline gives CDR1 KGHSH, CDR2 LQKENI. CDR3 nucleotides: TGTGCCAGCTCACCCCGACAGGGGGTCTACGAGCAGTACTTC. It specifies CASSPRQGVYEQYF.

CDR3 nucleotide sequence: TGTGCCAGCAGTTTATATCGCGGAAACTACGAGCAGTACTTC. It translates to CASSLYRGNYEQYF. The J gene is TRBJ2-7, the V gene TRBV28; D not resolved. Germline V CDR1 and CDR2: MDHEN, SYDVKM. CDR3 size: 14 residues. With 1 base removed from V and 3 bases from J, the gap between germline ends came to 10 bases.

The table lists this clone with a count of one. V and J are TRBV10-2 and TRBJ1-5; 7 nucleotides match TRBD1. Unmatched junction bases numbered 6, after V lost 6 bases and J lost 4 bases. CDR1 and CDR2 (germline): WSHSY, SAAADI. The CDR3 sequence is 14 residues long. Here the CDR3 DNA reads TGCGCCAGCAGGGATAACAGGGGAAATCAGCCCCAGCATTTT. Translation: CASRDNRGNQPQHF.

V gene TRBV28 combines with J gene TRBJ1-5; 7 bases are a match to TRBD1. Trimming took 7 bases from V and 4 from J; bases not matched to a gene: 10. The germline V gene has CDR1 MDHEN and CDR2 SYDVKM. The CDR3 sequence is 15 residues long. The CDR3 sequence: CASIYRGERNQPQHF. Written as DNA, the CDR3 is TGTGCCAGCATCTACAGGGGAGAGCGAAATCAGCCCCAGCATTTT.

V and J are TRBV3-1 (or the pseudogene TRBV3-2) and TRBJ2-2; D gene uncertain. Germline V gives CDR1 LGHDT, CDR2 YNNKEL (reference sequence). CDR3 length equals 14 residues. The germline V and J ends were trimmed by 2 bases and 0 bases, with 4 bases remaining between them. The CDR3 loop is CASSQFTNTGELFF. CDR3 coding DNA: TGTGCCAGCAGCCAATTCACGAACACCGGGGAGCTGTTTTTT.

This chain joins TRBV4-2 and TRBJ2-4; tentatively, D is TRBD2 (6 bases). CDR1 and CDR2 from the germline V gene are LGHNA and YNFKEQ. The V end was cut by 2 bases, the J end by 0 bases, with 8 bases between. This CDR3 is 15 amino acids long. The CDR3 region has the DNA TGTGCCAGCAGCCAACTGGGACTAGCCAAAAACATTCAGTACTTC. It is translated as CASSQLGLAKNIQYF.

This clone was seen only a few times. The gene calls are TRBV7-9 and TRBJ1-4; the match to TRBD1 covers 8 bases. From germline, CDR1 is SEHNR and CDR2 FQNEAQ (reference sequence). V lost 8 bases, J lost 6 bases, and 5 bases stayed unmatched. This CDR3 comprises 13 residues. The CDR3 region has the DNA TGTGCCAGCGGAGCAGGGGGCGATGAAAAACTGTTTTTT. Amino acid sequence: CASGAGGDEKLFF.